The clone carrying this T cell receptor beta chain was seen just once. Generated by immunoSEQ multiplex PCR, the TCRdb table keeps only in-frame clones and is missing some. This sample has 150,000 to 200,000 clones, with over 75% found just once. The data stem from a study of cytotoxic CD8 clonotypes in ibrutinib-treated CLL. Study-level background: The subjects consisted of about 10 relapsed/refractory and more than 14 treatment-naive individuals, with some 17 IGHV unmutated.

Germline V lookup: CDR1 LNHDA, CDR2 SQIVND (reference sequence). The CDR3 length is 14 residues. Trimming took 7 bases from V and 0 from J; bases not matched to a gene: 6. The specimen comprised PBMCs, sampled at disease progression, from a patient treated with ibrutinib. The receptor's source is a human donor with chronic lymphocytic leukemia. The chain uses TRBV19 and TRBJ2-7; 7 bases are shared with TRBD1. This CDR3 is CASNRGTTSYEQYF. The DNA for the CDR3 is TGTGCCAGTAACAGGGGTACTACCTCCTACGAGCAGTACTTC.